A selection of T cell receptor beta chains follows, all from one sample in a study of shared clonotypes between healthy human individuals. Produced via immunoSEQ multiplex PCR; TCRdb's table is partial and in-frame only. The table has about 360,000 clones, more than 60% seen once. Sample: memory CD4+ T cells sorted from blood. The receptors shown here come from a man younger than 40 in good health. Each CDR3 is given with its conserved first and last residue. The order of the fields is J gene, D gene, clone size, V gene, CDR3 protein, CDR3 DNA. A D gene is named only where the DNA matches it firmly. Only part of the rows carry a size: once, few, many, or a class if the clone is expanded.

>TRBJ1-5|TRBD1|.|TRBV2
CASNYRTGGSSQPQHF
TGTGCCAGCAACTATAGGACAGGGGGGTCGAGTCAGCCCCAGCATTTT
>TRBJ2-7|TRBD2|.|TRBV11-2
CASSFGTSGRRLGFEQYF
TGTGCCAGCAGCTTTGGGACTAGCGGGAGGAGGTTAGGATTCGAGCAGTACTTC
>TRBJ2-1|TRBD2|.|TRBV14
CASSQVTSGTNEQFF
TGTGCCAGCAGCCAAGTTACTAGCGGGACGAATGAGCAGTTCTTC
>TRBJ2-3|.|many|TRBV5-5
CASSSVAGARTDTQYF
TGTGCCAGCAGCTCCGTGGCGGGGGCTCGTACAGATACGCAGTATTTT
>TRBJ1-2|.|.|TRBV30
CAWSGTGWANYGYTF
TGTGCCTGGAGTGGTACGGGGTGGGCTAACTATGGCTACACCTTC
>TRBJ2-7|.|few|TRBV7-3
CASSLTSRGHIYEQYF
TGTGCCAGCAGCTTAACCTCAAGAGGGCACATCTACGAGCAGTACTTC
>TRBJ2-1|.|.|TRBV7-9
CASSLYRERGNEQFF
TGTGCCAGCAGCTTATACAGGGAGCGAGGCAATGAGCAGTTCTTC
>TRBJ1-3|.|.|TRBV27
CASSKSWFSGNTIYF
TGTGCCAGCAGTAAAAGCTGGTTCTCTGGAAACACCATATATTTT
>TRBJ2-3|.|.|TRBV29-1
CVTSENTQYF
TGCGTCACGAGTGAGAATACGCAGTATTTT
>TRBJ2-3|.|.|TRBV25-1
CASSEWGSTDTQYF
TGTGCCAGCAGTGAATGGGGGAGCACAGATACGCAGTATTTT
>TRBJ2-3|TRBD2|.|TRBV4-2
CASSQPRGGLAGADTQYF
TGTGCCAGCAGCCAACCCAGGGGGGGACTAGCGGGAGCAGATACGCAGTATTTT
>TRBJ1-2|.|.|TRBV2
CASSGTTYGYTF
TGTGCCAGCAGTGGGACAACCTATGGCTACACCTTC
>TRBJ2-1|.|.|TRBV7-9
CASTVSSYNEQFF
TGTGCCAGCACAGTGAGCTCCTACAATGAGCAGTTCTTC
>TRBJ2-5|TRBD1|.|TRBV27
CASSTRTGAGAQYF
TGTGCCAGCAGTACCCGGACAGGGGCCGGGGCCCAGTACTTC
>TRBJ2-5|.|.|TRBV7-6
CASSDREGGLGTQYF
TGTGCCAGCAGCGACCGTGAGGGGGGATTGGGGACCCAGTACTTC
>TRBJ2-3|TRBD1|few|TRBV5-5
CASSSGTATQYF
TGTGCCAGCAGCTCCGGGACAGCCACGCAGTATTTT
>TRBJ1-2|.|.|TRBV18
CASSQQAGDYGYTF
TGTGCCAGCTCCCAACAGGCAGGAGACTATGGCTACACCTTC
>TRBJ2-3|TRBD2|.|TRBV7-2
CASSLVGGPTDTQYF
TGTGCCAGCAGCTTAGTGGGAGGGCCCACAGATACGCAGTATTTT
>TRBJ2-7|.|.|TRBV30
CAWSVFYEQYF
TGTGCCTGGAGTGTCTTTTACGAGCAGTACTTC
>TRBJ1-1|.|.|TRBV7-3
CASSYSGSTEAFF
TGTGCCAGCAGCTACTCGGGGAGCACTGAAGCTTTCTTT
>TRBJ2-5|TRBD2|.|TRBV5-1
CASRLGAASGIRETQYF
TGCGCCAGCAGGTTGGGCGCGGCTAGCGGGATACGAGAGACCCAGTACTTC
>TRBJ1-4|.|.|TRBV19
CASRRRVFDEKLFF
TGTGCCAGTCGACGGAGGGTATTTGATGAAAAACTGTTTTTT
>TRBJ2-5|TRBD2|.|TRBV2
CASSQRASGRGRGQETQYF
TGTGCCAGCAGTCAGAGGGCTAGCGGGAGAGGTAGGGGACAAGAGACCCAGTACTTC
>TRBJ2-5|TRBD2|.|TRBV7-6
CASSLASGRETQYF
TGTGCCAGCAGCTTAGCGAGCGGGAGAGAGACCCAGTACTTC
>TRBJ1-1|.|.|TRBV7-9
CASSLIGTNTEAFF
TGTGCCAGCAGCTTAATTGGAACTAACACTGAAGCTTTCTTT
>TRBJ1-3|TRBD1|.|TRBV5-4
CASSSPDRAGNTIYF
TGTGCCAGCAGCTCCCCCGACAGGGCCGGAAACACCATATATTTT
>TRBJ2-7|.|.|TRBV5-1
CASRVSEFYEQYF
TGCGCCAGCAGGGTTAGCGAATTCTACGAGCAGTACTTC
>TRBJ2-3|.|.|TRBV27
CASSSPGRPRGDTQYF
TGTGCCAGCAGTTCCCCCGGGAGACCTCGGGGAGATACGCAGTATTTT
>TRBJ2-1|.|.|TRBV11-3
CASSFTSYNEQFF
TGTGCCAGCAGCTTTACTAGCTACAATGAGCAGTTCTTC
>TRBJ1-2|.|many|TRBV19
CASSGENNANYGYTF
TGTGCCAGTAGTGGAGAAAACAACGCTAACTATGGCTACACCTTC